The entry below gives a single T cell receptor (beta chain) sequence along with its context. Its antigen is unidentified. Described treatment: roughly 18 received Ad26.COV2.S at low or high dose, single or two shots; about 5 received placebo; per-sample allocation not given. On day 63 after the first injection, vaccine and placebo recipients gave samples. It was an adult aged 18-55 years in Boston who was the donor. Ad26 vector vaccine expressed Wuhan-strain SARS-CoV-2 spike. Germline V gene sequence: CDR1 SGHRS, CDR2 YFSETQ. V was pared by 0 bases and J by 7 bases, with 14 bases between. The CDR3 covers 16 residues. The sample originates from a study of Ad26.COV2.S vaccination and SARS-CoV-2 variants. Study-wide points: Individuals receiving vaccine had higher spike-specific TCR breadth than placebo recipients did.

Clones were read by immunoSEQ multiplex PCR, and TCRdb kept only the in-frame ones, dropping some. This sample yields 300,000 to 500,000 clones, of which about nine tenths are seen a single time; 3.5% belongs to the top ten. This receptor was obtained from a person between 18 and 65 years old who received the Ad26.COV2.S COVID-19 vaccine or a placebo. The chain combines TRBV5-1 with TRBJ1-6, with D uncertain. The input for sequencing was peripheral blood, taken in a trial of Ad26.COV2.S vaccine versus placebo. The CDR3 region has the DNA TGCGCCAGCAGCTTGGTTCCCGGGCTCGCCAATTCACCCCTCCACTTT. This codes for CASSLVPGLANSPLHF. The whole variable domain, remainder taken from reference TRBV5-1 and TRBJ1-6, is KAGVTQTPRYLIKTRGQQVTLSCSPISGHRSVSWYQQTPGQGLQFLFEYFSETQRNKGNFPGRFSGRQFSNSRSEMNVSTLELGDSALYLCASSLVPGLANSPLHFGNGTRLTVT.